Detailed here is one TCR beta chain. As yet, its antigen is unknown. This entry is derived from a study of cytomegalovirus exposure and HLA in healthy donors. Study-level results: Earlier analysis found most TCR beta V segments productive about 90% or about 30% of the time.

Primers: 60 Vbeta forward and 13 Jbeta reverse. TCRdb keeps only in-frame clones here, not all; method: immunoSEQ multiplex PCR. The table lists some 170,000 clones, 70% to 85% of them singletons. The CDR3 length is 14 residues. Unmatched junction bases numbered 7, after V lost 7 bases and J lost 3 bases. CDR1 and CDR2 (germline): MNHEY, SVGAGI. Sequencing was performed on PBMCs. This clonotype was obtained from a man aged 25 to 45 in good health and CMV-seropositive. The rearrangement links TRBV6-5 to TRBJ2-7; 9 bases agree with TRBD2. The DNA of the CDR3 is TGTGCCAGCAACAGGCGGGAGGGGGGCTACGAGCAGTACTTC. Translating gives CASNRREGGYEQYF.